This is a list of T cell receptor beta chains from one sample in a study of blood T cell repertoires in COVID-19. Assay used: immunoSEQ multiplex PCR; TCRdb lists only in-frame clones, some missing. The sample has approximately 110,000 clones; roughly four fifths are singletons. Sequencing was performed on peripheral blood. All receptors come from a man aged 70-80 years with active or convalescent COVID-19. CDR3s include the opening cysteine and the closing phenylalanine or tryptophan. Fields, in order: D gene, clone size, V gene, J gene, CDR3 protein, CDR3 DNA. A D gene is named only where the DNA matches it firmly. Clone size is shown for a subset of rows, as once, few, many or a class of expanded clone.

TRBD1,NA,TRBV6-5,TRBJ1-5,CASSTRQGANQPQHF,TGTGCCAGCAGTACGCGACAGGGGGCGAATCAGCCCCAGCATTTT
NA,NA,TRBV4-2,TRBJ1-2,CASSQGGVGYTF,TGTGCCAGCAGCCAAGGGGGGGTTGGCTACACCTTC
TRBD2,NA,TRBV4-2,TRBJ2-7,CASSQQTSGPSYEQYF,TGTGCCAGCAGCCAACAGACTAGCGGGCCTTCCTACGAGCAGTACTTC
TRBD2,NA,TRBV6-4,TRBJ2-1,CASSDRGLAGTPPYNEQFF,TGTGCCAGCAGTGATCGTGGACTAGCGGGAACCCCCCCCTACAATGAGCAGTTCTTC
TRBD1,NA,TRBV6-5,TRBJ2-1,CASSFRPGQNYNEQFF,TGTGCCAGCAGTTTCCGACCGGGACAGAACTACAATGAGCAGTTCTTC
NA,NA,TRBV5-8,TRBJ2-2,CASSQPGLHTGELFF,TGTGCCAGCAGTCAGCCGGGACTGCACACCGGGGAGCTGTTTTTT
TRBD1,NA,TRBV19,TRBJ1-1,CASSISSRGPTEAFF,TGTGCCAGTAGTATCTCCTCCAGGGGGCCCACTGAAGCTTTCTTT
NA,NA,TRBV6-5,TRBJ1-2,CASSWTDDYGYTF,TGTGCCAGCAGTTGGACAGATGACTATGGCTACACCTTC
NA,NA,TRBV6-5,TRBJ1-2,CASSYNQGHGYTF,TGTGCCAGCAGTTACAACCAGGGGCATGGCTACACCTTC
NA,NA,TRBV5-1,TRBJ2-3,CASSLFVLSTDTQYF,TGCGCCAGCAGCTTGTTTGTGTTAAGCACAGATACGCAGTATTTT
TRBD1,few,TRBV2,TRBJ1-2,CASSGDRANYGYTF,TGTGCCAGCAGCGGCGACAGGGCAAACTATGGCTACACCTTC
NA,NA,TRBV2,TRBJ2-7,CASSEGGVLYEQYF,TGTGCCAGCAGTGAAGGGGGGGTTTTGTACGAGCAGTACTTC
TRBD1,few,TRBV28,TRBJ1-2,CASSLLFSRGYTF,TGTGCCAGCAGTTTATTGTTTTCCAGGGGGTACACCTTC
NA,NA,TRBV13,TRBJ2-7,CASSSRQDSFYEQYF,TGTGCCAGCAGCTCGCGACAGGATTCCTTCTACGAGCAGTACTTC
NA,few,TRBV28,TRBJ2-3,CASSLQRRGDTQYF,TGTGCCAGCAGTTTACAGCGCCGAGGGGATACGCAGTATTTT